These 6 T cell receptor beta chains came from one sample sequenced in a study of blood T cell repertoires in COVID-19. Sequenced by immunoSEQ multiplex PCR; TCRdb stores in-frame clones only, minus some. Among around 130,000 clones listed, about four fifths were seen once. Sequencing input: peripheral blood. Receptors were obtained from a woman aged 45-65 years with acute or convalescent COVID-19.

The V call is TRBV3-1 (or the pseudogene TRBV3-2), the J call TRBJ1-5; no clear D. CDR1 LGHDT and CDR2 YNNKEL come from the germline V gene (reference sequence). Trimming shortened V by 1 base and J by 3 bases, and 10 bases separated the two germline ends. The CDR3 loop spans 15 amino acids. This CDR3 reads CASSQARTNNQPQHF. CDR3 nucleotides: TGTGCCAGCAGCCAAGCCAGAACTAACAATCAGCCCCAGCATTTT.

This clone was picked up one time. The genes are TRBV6-6 and TRBJ1-2, with TRBD1 matching over 7 bases. This CDR3 has 12 amino acids. The germline V gene has CDR1 MNHNY and CDR2 SVGAGI (reference sequence). The J segment lost 5 bases and the V segment lost 6 bases, leaving 3 bases of the junction unmatched. DNA of the CDR3: TGTGCCAGCAGGCCGACAGGGTATGGCTACACCTTC. This sequence encodes CASRPTGYGYTF.

This clone was recorded only once. V gene TRBV9 combines with J gene TRBJ2-7, with TRBD2 identical over 8 bases. This CDR3 has 14 amino acids. V shed 4 bases, J shed 2 bases, and the junction held 5 bases outside the gene matches. In germline, CDR1 is SGDLS, CDR2 YYNGEE. CDR3 amino acids: CASSPGGGTYEQYF. CDR3 DNA sequence: TGTGCCAGCAGCCCCGGGGGGGGCACCTACGAGCAGTACTTC.

This clone was counted a few times. CDR3 DNA: TGTGCCAGTAATGACAGGGACAACACTGAAGCTTTCTTT. It yields the protein CASNDRDNTEAFF. The rearrangement joins TRBV19 to TRBJ1-1, with 7 bases that match TRBD1. This CDR3 comprises 13 residues. Trimming cost V 7 bases and J 2 bases; bases outside gene matches: 4. Looked up from germline, CDR1 is LNHDA and CDR2 is SQIVND (reference sequence). Full variable domain (outside the CDR3, taken from reference TRBV19 and TRBJ1-1): DGGITQSPKYLFRKEGQNVTLSCEQNLNHDAMYWYRQDPGQGLRLIYYSQIVNDFQKGDIAEGYSVSREKKESFPLTVTSAQKNPTAFYLCASNDRDNTEAFFGQGTRLTVV.

V usage is TRBV19 and J usage is TRBJ1-1, with TRBD1 identical over 7 bases. The CDR3 length is 13 residues. Looked up from germline, CDR1 is LNHDA and CDR2 is SQIVND (reference sequence). Trimming cost V 4 bases and J 5 bases; bases outside gene matches: 4. CDR3 sequence reads: CASSTTGETEAFF. The CDR3 DNA is TGTGCCAGTAGTACCACAGGGGAGACTGAAGCTTTCTTT.

The rearrangement joins TRBV30 to TRBJ1-6; TRBD1 aligns across 7 bases. In germline, CDR1 is GTSNPN, CDR2 SVGIG (reference sequence). This CDR3 is 15 amino acids long. V was clipped by 0 bases and J by 6 bases; unmatched bases: 5. CDR3 amino acids: CAWSVRQGVNSPLHF. Here the CDR3 DNA reads TGTGCCTGGAGTGTACGTCAGGGGGTTAATTCACCCCTCCACTTT.